This TCR beta chain was sequenced for a study of blood T cell repertoires in COVID-19. Study overall: Acute and convalescent COVID-19 specimens originated in the United States, Italy and Spain.

Assay: immunoSEQ multiplex PCR; the TCRdb copy retains only in-frame clones and omits some. The table has 250,000 to 300,000 clones, approximately 90% seen once. The ends were cut back, 3 bases at V and 2 bases at J, with 17 bases in the middle. Germline CDR1 is SGHRS and CDR2 is YFSETQ. CDR3 length: 16 residues. Assignment of participants to cohorts was predicated upon participant-reported clinical history. This receptor was taken from a woman aged 60 to 75 in a cohort exposed to, infected with or recovered from COVID-19 (not recorded which). Sequences were obtained from PBMCs or T cells enriched from blood (not recorded which). The J gene is TRBJ1-1, the V gene TRBV5-1; D uncertain. CDR3 sequence (DNA): TGCGCCAGCAGCTGGGCCCAGACACTTTATAACACTGAAGCTTTCTTT. This codes for CASSWAQTLYNTEAFF.